The next 3 T cell receptor beta chains were all read from a single sample in a study of T cell responses to AZD1222 COVID-19 vaccine. Profiling relied on immunoSEQ multiplex PCR, and the TCRdb table lists in-frame clones only, not all of them. This table has 200,000 to 300,000 clones, approximately 93% appearing once. Sequenced material: peripheral blood, taken on day 0 of AZD1222 vaccination. These receptors were taken from an adult in good health.

The chain couples TRBV3-1 (or the pseudogene TRBV3-2) to TRBJ1-2, with D hard to call. V was trimmed by 7 bases and J by 8 bases, leaving 17 bases between them. Germline V CDR1 and CDR2: LGHDT, YNNKEL (reference sequence). The CDR3 contains 13 residues. The CDR3 is CASTYGGRNGYTF. The CDR3 DNA reads TGTGCCAGCACCTACGGAGGAAGGAACGGCTACACCTTC.

The rearrangement uses TRBV28 and TRBJ1-2; the match to TRBD1 covers 7 bases. CDR1 and CDR2 from the germline V gene are MDHEN and SYDVKM. V was clipped by 5 bases and J by 0 bases; unmatched bases: 3. This CDR3 comprises 14 residues. The CDR3 region has the DNA TGTGCCAGCAGTGGTGACAGGGCTAACTATGGCTACACCTTC. It is translated as CASSGDRANYGYTF.

This sequence joins TRBV24-1 and TRBJ2-2, with D maybe TRBD2 (6 bases). Trimming removed 5 bases at V and 3 bases at J, with 9 bases between. The CDR3 runs 14 residues. Germline-derived CDR1 and CDR2 are KGHDR and SFDVKD. The CDR3 sequence is CATSGRGHTGELFF. The CDR3 bases are TGTGCCACCAGTGGGAGGGGCCACACCGGGGAGCTGTTTTTT.